The 29 T cell receptor beta chains in this list originate from one sample, sequenced in a study of cytomegalovirus exposure and HLA in healthy donors. The study ran its PCR with 60 Vbeta and 13 Jbeta primers. Some clones are missing from TCRdb's copy, which holds only in-frame ones; the method was immunoSEQ multiplex PCR. The sample carries tens of thousands of clones, approximately 88% recorded once. Sample: PBMCs. Receptors were obtained from a man aged 30 to 39 in good health and CMV-seropositive.

This clone was seen more than once but under ten times. V and J are TRBV4-3 and TRBJ1-1; D not certain. Germline loops: CDR1 LGHNA, CDR2 YSLEER. Trimming left V 4 bases short and J 5 bases short, with 11 bases between. The CDR3 consists of 13 residues. The CDR3 reads CASSLAMRTEAFF. The CDR3 nucleotides are TGCGCCAGCAGCCTAGCGATGAGGACTGAAGCTTTCTTT.

The rearrangement links TRBV11-2 to TRBJ1-3; 7 nucleotides agree with TRBD1. J gave up 4 bases and V 1 base, and 10 bases lay outside the gene matches. The germline V gene encodes CDR1 SGHAT and CDR2 FQNNGV. The CDR3 totals 17 residues. This chain's CDR3 is CASSLVLRDRSGNTIYF. CDR3 nucleotides: TGTGCCAGCAGCTTAGTCCTTAGGGACAGATCGGGAAACACCATATATTTT.

This clone was detected only once. The rearrangement links TRBV5-8 to TRBJ1-5, with 11 bases matching TRBD1. The CDR3 is made up of 14 amino acids. CDR1 is SGHTS, CDR2 YDEGEE, per germline. V lost 4 bases, J lost 7 bases, and 4 bases stayed unmatched. The CDR3 bases are TGTGCCAGCAGCCGGGACAGGGGGATCCAGCCCCAGCATTTT. Its protein product is CASSRDRGIQPQHF.

This sequence joins TRBV29-1 and TRBJ2-2; no clear D. Between the trimmed V and J ends, which lost 2 bases and 1 base, there was a span of 5 bases. The germline V gene has CDR1 SQVTM and CDR2 ANQGSEA. The CDR3 is 13 amino acids. The CDR3 bases are TGCAGCGTTGAAACGGTGAACACCGGGGAGCTGTTTTTT. This codes for CSVETVNTGELFF.

The J gene is TRBJ2-7, the V gene TRBV7-9; 11 nucleotides agree with TRBD2. The germline gives CDR1 SEHNR, CDR2 FQNEAQ (reference sequence). Trimming at V came to 7 bases and at J to 2 bases, leaving 10 bases not matched to a gene. This CDR3 has 16 amino acids. CDR3 in amino acids: CASTLLLAGGPYEQYF. The CDR3 DNA sequence: TGTGCCAGCACCCTACTTCTAGCGGGAGGCCCCTACGAGCAGTACTTC.

This clone was observed once. This sequence joins TRBV5-5 and TRBJ1-4; TRBD1 aligns across 8 bases. J was trimmed by 2 bases and V by 3 bases; bases with no gene match: 6. Germline CDR1 and CDR2: SGHKS and YYEKEE (reference sequence). The CDR3 runs to 16 residues. For the CDR3, the DNA is TGTGCCAGCAGCTGGGGGACAGGTCAGACTAATGAAAAACTGTTTTTT. It yields the protein CASSWGTGQTNEKLFF.

The chain carries TRBV30 and TRBJ2-3; 10 bases are shared with TRBD1. This CDR3 spans 15 amino acids. Looked up from germline, CDR1 is GTSNPN and CDR2 is SVGIG (reference sequence). With V trimmed by 2 bases and J by 1 base, 3 bases remained unmatched. The CDR3 coding sequence is TGTGCCTGGAGTCCCGGGACAGGGGGCACAGATACGCAGTATTTT. Translating it yields CAWSPGTGGTDTQYF.

V gene TRBV7-9 combines with J gene TRBJ2-1; 12 nucleotides line up with TRBD2. This CDR3 region has 15 residues. CDR1 is SEHNR and CDR2 is FQNEAQ in the germline V gene (reference sequence). V dropped 4 bases and J dropped 8; count of bases not matched to a gene: 6. CDR3 in DNA: TGTGCCAGCAGCTCCCTAGCGGGAGGGTTGGATGAGCAGTTCTTC. Encoded protein: CASSSLAGGLDEQFF.

The chain employs TRBV7-2 and TRBJ1-1; no firm D call. CDR3 length: 11 amino acids. The V end was cut by 5 bases, the J end by 8 bases, with 9 bases between. Germline CDR1 reads SGHTA; CDR2 reads FQGNSA. The CDR3 nucleotides are TGTGCCAGCAGCCTAGAGCGGGAAGCTTTCTTT. Translated: CASSLEREAFF.

The chain has TRBV7-8 and TRBJ2-3; TRBD1 aligns across 10 bases. The CDR3 is 14 amino acids. The trim removed 5 bases at V and 4 bases at J, leaving 3 bases unmatched. Germline V gives CDR1 SGHVS, CDR2 FQNEAQ. CDR3 residues: CASSTTGGADTQYF. CDR3 bases: TGTGCCAGCAGCACGACAGGGGGCGCAGATACGCAGTATTTT.

J is TRBJ2-6 and V is TRBV9; possible D gene TRBD1, 6 bases. The germline V gene encodes CDR1 SGDLS and CDR2 YYNGEE. Between the trimmed V and J ends, which lost 4 bases and 1 base, there was a span of 9 bases. The CDR3 spans 15 residues. The CDR3 nucleotides are TGTGCCAGCAGCCTTACAGGGTCTGGGGCCAACGTCCTGACTTTC. Protein product: CASSLTGSGANVLTF.

This chain joins TRBV28 and TRBJ2-4; 7 positions match TRBD2. Germline CDR1 is MDHEN and CDR2 is SYDVKM. The CDR3 loop spans 17 amino acids. Trimming at V came to 5 bases and at J to 0 bases, leaving 10 bases not matched to a gene. The CDR3 sequence is CASSQPRRELAKNIQYF. For the CDR3, the DNA is TGTGCCAGCAGTCAGCCTCGGCGGGAGTTAGCCAAAAACATTCAGTACTTC.

The chain uses TRBV18 and TRBJ1-1, with 8 bases aligning to TRBD1. Germline CDR1 and CDR2: KGHSH and LQKENI. This CDR3 spans 14 amino acids. The J segment lost 0 bases and the V segment lost 5 bases, leaving 2 bases of the junction unmatched. The CDR3 region has the DNA TGTGCCAGCTCAACGGACAGGGTGAACACTGAAGCTTTCTTT. Protein product: CASSTDRVNTEAFF.

CDR3 protein: CASSWGGTGELFF. CDR3 nucleotides: TGTGCCAGCAGCTGGGGGGGCACCGGGGAGCTGTTTTTT. This sequence joins TRBV7-9 and TRBJ2-2, with 7 bases aligning to TRBD2. V lost 4 bases, J lost 4 bases, and 0 bases stayed unmatched. The germline CDR1 and CDR2 sequences are SEHNR and FQNEAQ (reference sequence). The CDR3 loop spans 13 amino acids.

This chain joins TRBV10-3 and TRBJ2-1; maybe TRBD2 (6 bases). The CDR3 loop spans 15 amino acids. Trimming left V 4 bases short and J 6 bases short, with 16 bases between. Per germline, CDR1 ENHRY and CDR2 SYGVKD. This CDR3 reads CAISARIDGGNEQFF. CDR3 sequence (DNA): TGTGCCATCAGTGCCAGGATTGACGGGGGCAATGAGCAGTTCTTC.

Here the CDR3 reads CASSALEGATGEKLFF. The CDR3 bases are TGTGCCAGCAGCGCCCTCGAGGGGGCAACGGGTGAAAAACTGTTTTTT. The chain has TRBV9 and TRBJ1-4, with 7 bases that match TRBD1. The CDR3 has 16 residues. V was clipped by 3 bases and J by 7 bases; unmatched bases: 12. The germline V gene has CDR1 SGDLS and CDR2 YYNGEE.

The CDR3 spells CASSSVPFTDTQYF. CDR3 DNA: TGTGCCAGCAGTTCGGTTCCATTCACAGATACGCAGTATTTT. The V call is TRBV6-5, the J call TRBJ2-3; no definite D call. Germline V gives CDR1 MNHEY, CDR2 SVGAGI. CDR3 length: 14 residues. Trimming shortened V by 4 bases and J by 2 bases, and 10 bases separated the two germline ends.

V usage is TRBV2 and J usage is TRBJ2-7; a weak D match, TRBD2 (6 bases). The CDR3 consists of 13 residues. V gave up 3 bases and J gave up 2 bases, with 8 bases separating them. Per the germline V gene, CDR1 is SNHLY and CDR2 is FYNNEI. The CDR3 loop reads CASSEGGPYEQYF. The CDR3 DNA is TGTGCCAGCAGTGAGGGGGGTCCCTACGAGCAGTACTTC.

Of note for this clone: A read error may produce the germline difference seen at one junction end. The V gene is TRBV5-1, the J gene TRBJ1-1, with D possibly being TRBD1 (5 bases). Looked up from germline, CDR1 is SGHRS and CDR2 is YFSETQ. This CDR3 spans 15 amino acids. DNA for the CDR3: TGCGCCAGCAGCTTGACCAGGGTGGTTGACACTGGAGCTTTCTTT. It encodes CASSLTRVVDTGAFF.

The chain employs TRBV25-1 and TRBJ2-2, with 9 bases aligning to TRBD1. Germline assignment: CDR1 MGHDK and CDR2 SYGVNS. The CDR3 covers 16 residues. V shed 5 bases and J 7 bases; nucleotides not matched to a gene: 11. CDR3 DNA sequence: TGTGCCAGCAGTCCCGGGACAGGGAGCAGGGGCGGGGAGCTGTTTTTT. This codes for CASSPGTGSRGGELFF.

The chain recombines TRBV29-1 with TRBJ1-1; 8 bases are shared with TRBD1. The CDR3 length is 17 residues. The ends lost 1 base at V and 3 bases at J; junction bases unmatched: 13. Germline-derived CDR1 and CDR2 are SQVTM and ANQGSEA. For the CDR3, the DNA is TGCAGCGTTGAAGCCCTCGGTTGGGACAGGCAGGACACTGAAGCTTTCTTT. Residues: CSVEALGWDRQDTEAFF.

This rearrangement joins TRBV6-5 to TRBJ1-1; weak D call: TRBD1 (5 bases). The germline gives CDR1 MNHEY, CDR2 SVGAGI. This CDR3 is built from 12 residues. V was trimmed by 7 bases and J by 4 bases, leaving 10 bases between them. CDR3 sequence reads: CASISDSTEAFF. The CDR3 DNA is TGTGCCAGCATCTCTGACAGCACTGAAGCTTTCTTT.

This clone was found a few times. This chain links TRBV28 with TRBJ1-1; TRBD1 aligns across 8 bases. The CDR3 is made up of 12 amino acids. V was pared by 5 bases and J by 12 bases, with 8 bases of the junction left unmatched. CDR1 is MDHEN, CDR2 SYDVKM, per germline. CDR3: CASSLDRAKTFF. In DNA form, the CDR3 reads TGTGCCAGCAGTCTGGACAGGGCTAAGACTTTCTTT. Looking up the rest from reference TRBV28 and TRBJ1-1 gives the full variable domain: DVKVTQSSRYLVKRTGEKVFLECVQDMDHENMFWYRQDPGLGLRLIYFSYDVKMKEKGDIPEGYSVSREKKERFSLILESASTNQTSMYLCASSLDRAKTFFGQGTRLTVV.

The J gene is TRBJ2-5, the V gene TRBV6-5; a weak D match, TRBD2 (6 bases). Per the germline V gene, CDR1 is MNHEY and CDR2 is SVGAGI. V was pared by 4 bases and J by 2 bases, with 11 bases between. The CDR3 runs 14 residues. CDR3 DNA sequence: TGTGCCAGCAGTTCCGGGGGACTGCAAGAGACCCAGTACTTC. It encodes CASSSGGLQETQYF.

This clone was seen a single time. The V gene is TRBV7-2, the J gene TRBJ2-3; 11 nucleotides agree with TRBD2. The length of the CDR3 is 16 residues. Germline V gene data show CDR1 as SGHTA and CDR2 as FQGNSA. Trimming cost V 1 base and J 4 bases; bases outside gene matches: 4. The CDR3 reads CASSLGSSGRPDTQYF. The CDR3 DNA reads as TGTGCCAGCAGCTTAGGGTCTAGCGGGAGGCCAGATACGCAGTATTTT. The full variable domain, in which reference TRBV7-2 and TRBJ2-3 provide the parts outside the CDR3, is GAGVSQSPSNKVTEKGKDVELRCDPISGHTALYWYRQSLGQGLEFLIYFQGNSAPDKSGLPSDRFSAERTGGSVSTLTIQRTQQEDSAVYLCASSLGSSGRPDTQYFGPGTRLTVL.

This chain links TRBV5-4 with TRBJ1-1; no reliable D call. This CDR3 has 14 amino acids. V lost 4 bases and J 6 bases, leaving 16 bases between the germline ends. The germline CDR1 and CDR2 sequences are SGHNT and YYREEE (reference sequence). DNA for the CDR3: TGTGCCAGCAGCCCAGACACGTATAACCCTGAAGCTTTCTTT. This codes for CASSPDTYNPEAFF.

The chain is built from TRBV10-3 and TRBJ2-7, with D tentatively TRBD1 (6 bases). Germline V CDR1 and CDR2: ENHRY, SYGVKD. The CDR3 is 17 residues long. The V gene lost 8 bases and the J gene lost 7 bases, with 30 bases spanning the gap. CDR3 amino acids: CAIGTGSRGSRPLEQYF. The CDR3 coding sequence is TGTGCCATCGGAACAGGGTCGAGGGGTAGCCGTCCCCTGGAGCAGTACTTC.

This chain connects TRBV6-5 to TRBJ1-2; 8 bases align to TRBD1. Losses at the gene ends were 2 bases for V and 8 bases for J; bases not matched to a gene: 10. CDR3 length: 15 residues. Germline V gives CDR1 MNHEY, CDR2 SVGAGI. CDR3: CASSYPGTGLGGYTF. For the CDR3, the DNA is TGTGCCAGCAGTTACCCGGGGACAGGACTTGGCGGCTACACCTTC.

In the case of this clone: Mismatch with germline at one junction end may stem from a read error. The chain couples TRBV18 to TRBJ1-2, with D hard to call. CDR3 length equals 13 residues. The germline gives CDR1 KGHSH, CDR2 LQKENI. The CDR3: CAGSPEGGYGYTF. For the CDR3, the DNA is TGTGCCGGCTCACCGGAGGGAGGCTATGGCTACACCTTC.